This TCR beta chain was captured in a study of T cells after yellow fever vaccination. TCR cDNA was made by 5'RACE template switching, adding a universal primer site and UMIs. One entry per CDR3 protein results from TCRdb running MiXCR on the 5' RACE reads. The repertoire holds 610,000 or so distinct CDR3 sequences, with approximately 13% as singletons. After removal of 7 bases from V and 2 bases from J, the junction contained 8 bases not matched to a gene. This CDR3 is built from 15 residues. CDR1 is MNHEY, CDR2 SMNVEV, per germline (reference sequence). The study, taken as a whole, reports: Abundant clonotypes from the bulk population could get into FACS-sorted repertoires as contaminants.

This clonotype was counted a few times. Its antigen remains unidentified. Sequenced here: PBMCs, sampled on the day of the yellow fever booster vaccination. This rearrangement joins TRBV27 to TRBJ2-7; 10 nucleotides agree with TRBD1. This receptor was obtained from a man aged 30 to 45 who received the YFV17D yellow fever vaccine. CDR3 region: CASKFAGTGAYEQYF. CDR3 bases: TGTGCCAGCAAATTCGCCGGGACAGGGGCCTACGAGCAGTACTTC.